This entry lists 4 T cell receptor beta chains sequenced from one sample in a study of glioma-infiltrating T cells after dendritic cell vaccination. Time point: after dendritic cell vaccination, including at tumor progression/relapse. The protocol was immunoSEQ multiplex PCR, while the TCRdb copy is restricted to in-frame clones and leaves out a portion. The data show fewer than 90,000 clones, less than 90% seen once. The sample consisted of blood, taken after dendritic cell vaccination. The receptors were gathered from a human donor with glioblastoma.

This clone was observed once. At one end the junction does not follow the germline gene, possibly because of a read error. In the same sample, other DNA sequences code for this CDR3. J is TRBJ1-6 and V is TRBV9, with D perhaps TRBD1 (5 bases). The CDR3 runs 15 residues. The germline gives CDR1 SGDLS, CDR2 YYNGEE. For the CDR3, the DNA is TGTGCCAGCAGCGTAGAGGGGTATCAGAATTCGCCCCTCCACTTT. This sequence encodes CASSVEGYQNSPLHF. Variable domain in full (rest from reference TRBV9 and TRBJ1-6): DSGVTQTPKHLITATGQRVTLRCSPRSGDLSVYWYQQSLDQGLQFLIQYYNGEERAKGNILERFSAQQFPDLHSELNLSSLELGDSALYFCASSVEGYQNSPLHFGNGTRLTVT.

V is TRBV27 and J is TRBJ1-3; D not certain. This CDR3 spans 14 amino acids. CDR1 is MNHEY and CDR2 is SMNVEV in the germline V gene (reference sequence). Trimming cost V 3 bases and J 4 bases, with 10 bases left between them. The CDR3 bases are TGTGCCAGCAGTTTGAGCGCGGCCGGAAACACCATATATTTT. Translating gives CASSLSAAGNTIYF.

The gene calls are TRBV5-1 and TRBJ1-2, with 8 positions matching TRBD1. Trimming took 0 bases from V and 6 from J; bases not matched to a gene: 7. This CDR3 contains 15 residues. Germline CDR1 and CDR2: SGHRS and YFSETQ. The CDR3 region is CASSLVPAGGDGYTF. Written as DNA, the CDR3 is TGCGCCAGCAGCTTGGTTCCGGCAGGGGGCGATGGCTACACCTTC.

The V call is TRBV2, the J call TRBJ2-4; TRBD1 agrees at 9 bases. Germline loops: CDR1 SNHLY, CDR2 FYNNEI. V lost 6 bases to trimming and J lost 9 bases; unmatched junction nucleotides: 6. CDR3 length equals 13 residues. This chain's CDR3 is CASSGDRVSIQYF. The CDR3 DNA reads TGTGCCAGCAGCGGGGACAGGGTCAGCATTCAGTACTTC.